These 3 T cell receptor beta chains originate from one sample sequenced in a study of shared clonotypes between healthy human individuals (dated by TCRdb to 2020 to 2022). Preparation of the library involved the immunoSEQ multiplex PCR assay. TCRdb provides this immuneACCESS table in a form limited to in-frame rearrangements. Some clones are lacking; in checked studies, under half of them reflect an unresolved V gene, and why the rest are absent is not known. The sample yields some 2 million clones; around 96% were counted once. The ten most abundant clones make up less than 1.5% of the sample. For the CD8 naive samples, CD45RO-negative cells were positively selected for CCR7, yielding a CD45RA+CCR7+ population from which TemRA cells were excluded. Sequencing input: naive CD8+ T cells sorted from blood. The cell subset or site label here, explained by the study, means: CD45RA+CCR7+. These receptors were collected from a young man in good health.

This chain links TRBV10-2 with TRBJ2-1; TRBD2 matches at 8 bases. Trimming removed 4 bases from V and 8 bases from J; junction bases left unmatched: 7. Looked up from germline, CDR1 is WSHSY and CDR2 is SAAADI. There are 14 residues in the CDR3. The CDR3 protein is CASSGSGALDEQFF. The CDR3 bases are TGCGCCAGCAGTGGTAGCGGGGCCCTTGATGAGCAGTTCTTC.

The genes are TRBV11-1 and TRBJ2-3; the match to TRBD1 covers 8 bases. CDR1 is SGHAT, CDR2 FQDESV, per germline (reference sequence). The CDR3 sequence is 17 residues long. With V trimmed by 5 bases and J by 3 bases, 13 bases remained unmatched. The CDR3 DNA reads as TGTGCCAGCAGCCCCTGGACAGGGAGTAGGGCTACAGATACGCAGTATTTT. Residues: CASSPWTGSRATDTQYF.

This chain uses TRBV11-3 with TRBJ2-1, with a tentative D call TRBD1 (6 bases). Trimming shortened V by 7 bases and J by 5 bases, and 15 bases separated the two germline ends. This CDR3 is built from 14 residues. Germline lookup yields CDR1 SGHNT and CDR2 YENEEA. CDR3 protein: CASIGQGYHNEQFF. The CDR3 region has the DNA TGTGCCAGCATTGGGCAGGGGTACCACAATGAGCAGTTCTTC.